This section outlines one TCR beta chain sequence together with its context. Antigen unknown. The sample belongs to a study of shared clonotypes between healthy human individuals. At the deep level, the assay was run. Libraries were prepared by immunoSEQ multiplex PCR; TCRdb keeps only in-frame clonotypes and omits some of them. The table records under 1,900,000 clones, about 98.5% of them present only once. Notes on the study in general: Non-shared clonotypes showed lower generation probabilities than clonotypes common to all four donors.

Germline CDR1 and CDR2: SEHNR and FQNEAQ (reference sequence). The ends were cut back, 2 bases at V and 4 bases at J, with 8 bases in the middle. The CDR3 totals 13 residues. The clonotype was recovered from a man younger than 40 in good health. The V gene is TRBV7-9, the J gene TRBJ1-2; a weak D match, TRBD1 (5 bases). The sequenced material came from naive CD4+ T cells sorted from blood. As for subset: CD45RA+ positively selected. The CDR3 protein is CASSLPGLYGYTF. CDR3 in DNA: TGTGCCAGCAGCTTACCAGGGCTCTATGGCTACACCTTC.